The 29 T cell receptor beta chains presented below share a single source sample, sequenced in a study of post-analysis software for immune sequencing data. Unique molecular identifiers had been added to the TCR beta cDNA libraries. TCRdb reprocessed the PCR reads with MiXCR, giving one entry per CDR3 protein. This table has roughly 670,000 distinct CDR3 sequences, approximately 60% appearing once. The study's findings and limits: Compared with controls, patients had more of five TRBV segments, including TRBV5-6, TRBV5-1 and TRBV20-1.

Which antigens these TCRs recognize remains unknown. The material sequenced was blood. The receptors stem from a girl aged 2-10 years with multiple sclerosis.

This sequence joins TRBV5-1 and TRBJ2-5; D may be TRBD2 (5 bases). V was clipped by 4 bases and J by 3 bases, with 16 bases between them. The CDR3 covers 15 residues. The germline V gene has CDR1 SGHRS and CDR2 YFSETQ. CDR3 loop: CASSPGDRSEETQYF. The CDR3 nucleotides are TGCGCCAGCAGCCCCGGGGATCGATCCGAAGAGACCCAGTACTTC.

CDR3 nucleotide sequence: TGTGCCAGCAGTTGGGGGGGGAGAGAGACCCAGTACTTC. This sequence encodes CASSWGGRETQYF. This chain uses TRBV6-5 with TRBJ2-5; 7 nucleotides align to TRBD2. Germline CDR1 reads MNHEY; CDR2 reads SVGAGI. The CDR3 is made up of 13 amino acids. J lost 4 bases, V lost 4 bases, and 3 bases had no gene match.

The chain combines TRBV12-3 or TRBV12-4 with TRBJ2-1; 13 bases align to TRBD2. J lost 5 bases, V lost 5 bases, and 6 bases had no gene match. The CDR3 runs to 16 residues. CDR3 loop: CASSVLGLAGDNEQFF. The CDR3 DNA sequence: TGTGCCAGCAGTGTACTCGGACTAGCGGGAGACAATGAGCAGTTCTTC.

The rearrangement links TRBV28 to TRBJ1-5, with D tentatively TRBD1 (5 bases). Germline CDR1 is MDHEN and CDR2 is SYDVKM. V lost 2 bases to trimming and J lost 2 bases, with 16 bases between them. This CDR3 comprises 17 residues. As DNA, the CDR3 is TGTGCCAGCAGTTTAGGATGGGTAGGGGCGGGCAATCAGCCCCAGCATTTT. This codes for CASSLGWVGAGNQPQHF.

This clonotype was counted once. V gene TRBV11-2 combines with J gene TRBJ1-6; D ambiguous. The CDR3 contains 12 residues. Per germline, CDR1 SGHAT and CDR2 FQNNGV. Trimming left V 1 base short and J 15 bases short, with 10 bases between. The CDR3 here is CASSLGGSVLHF. The CDR3 DNA follows: TGTGCCAGCAGCTTAGGTGGGAGCGTCCTCCACTTT.

On this clonotype: No conserved phenylalanine or tryptophan ends this CDR3, so it is likely a read error. V gene TRBV5-1 combines with J gene TRBJ1-6; D is ambiguous. The germline V and J ends were trimmed by 0 bases and 7 bases, with 11 bases remaining between them. The CDR3 consists of 15 residues. Germline-derived CDR1 and CDR2 are SGHRS and YFSETQ. For the CDR3, the DNA is TGCGCCAGCAGCTTGGAAGGGATCGACAATTCACCCCTCCACTTG. Translation gives CASSLEGIDNSPLHL.

The chain couples TRBV5-1 to TRBJ2-4; D is uncertain. Near its end, the DNA agrees better with TRBJ2-7, so the J call may be wrong. The CDR3 contains 14 residues. The V gene's germline CDR1 is SGHRS and CDR2 YFSETQ. The CDR3 coding sequence is TGCGCCAGCAGCTTGGAGGCAGGTGGGCTCGAGCAGTACTTC. Its protein product is CASSLEAGGLEQYF.

The chain recombines TRBV7-9 with TRBJ1-2; D ambiguous. V lost 10 bases to trimming and J lost 0 bases, with 18 bases between them. The CDR3 runs 15 residues. Germline assignment: CDR1 SEHNR and CDR2 FQNEAQ (reference sequence). The CDR3 coding sequence is TGTGCCACCGACCCGGAGGTACGAGCTAACTATGGCTACACCTTC. This translates into CATDPEVRANYGYTF.

V gene TRBV7-2 combines with J gene TRBJ2-1, with TRBD1 matching over 7 bases. CDR1 is SGHTA and CDR2 is FQGNSA in the germline V gene. The CDR3 runs to 15 residues. Unmatched junction bases numbered 4, after V lost 3 bases and J lost 2 bases. As DNA, the CDR3 is TGTGCCAGCAGCTTCGACAGGGACGCCTACAATGAGCAGTTCTTC. This translates into CASSFDRDAYNEQFF.

The V gene is TRBV7-2, the J gene TRBJ1-1; D unresolved. Trimming took off 6 bases at V and 2 bases at J, with 13 bases between the two ends. The CDR3 covers 14 residues. Germline V CDR1 and CDR2: SGHTA, FQGNSA. The CDR3 is CASSHTDGNTEAFF. The CDR3 region has the DNA TGTGCCAGCAGTCACACCGACGGTAACACTGAAGCTTTCTTT.

The chain uses TRBV5-1 and TRBJ1-1; D call uncertain. The germline CDR1 and CDR2 sequences are SGHRS and YFSETQ. This CDR3 region has 12 residues. Trimming pared 3 bases from V and 1 base from J, leaving 4 bases between. The CDR3 DNA follows: TGCGCCAGCAGCTCGAAGAACACTGAAGCTTTCTTT. Residues: CASSSKNTEAFF.

V is TRBV14 and J is TRBJ2-1; 10 nucleotides match TRBD2. The CDR3 consists of 17 residues. J gave up 1 base and V 3 bases, and 6 bases lay outside the gene matches. From germline, CDR1 is SGHDN and CDR2 FVKESK. In nucleotides, the CDR3 is TGTGCCAGCAGCCACCCTAGCGGGAGCCTTTCCTACAATGAGCAGTTCTTC. This encodes CASSHPSGSLSYNEQFF. The full variable domain, its missing parts supplied by reference TRBV14 and TRBJ2-1, is EAGVTQFPSHSVIEKGQTVTLRCDPISGHDNLYWYRRVMGKEIKFLLHFVKESKQDESGMPNNRFLAERTGGTYSTLKVQPAELEDSGVYFCASSHPSGSLSYNEQFFGPGTRLTVL.

DNA of the CDR3: TGCGCCAGCAAGCGGGGATTAGCGCAGGATGAGCAGTTCTTC. It yields the protein CASKRGLAQDEQFF. The genes are TRBV5-1 and TRBJ2-1, with TRBD2 matching over 7 bases. From germline, CDR1 is SGHRS and CDR2 YFSETQ. CDR3 size: 14 residues. V was pared by 6 bases and J by 8 bases, with 11 bases of the junction left unmatched.

The gene calls are TRBV20-1 and TRBJ2-3; TRBD2 aligns across 9 bases. Trimming took 5 bases from V and 0 from J; bases not matched to a gene: 6. The CDR3 has 15 residues. In germline, CDR1 is DFQATT, CDR2 SNEGSKA (reference sequence). The CDR3 loop reads CSAGGTSLSTDTQYF. CDR3 sequence (DNA): TGCAGTGCTGGGGGGACTAGCCTTAGCACAGATACGCAGTATTTT.

This clonotype was observed at least ten times. The chain has TRBV20-1 and TRBJ2-1; perhaps TRBD1 as D (5 bases). Germline CDR1 DFQATT, CDR2 SNEGSKA (reference sequence). This CDR3 is built from 12 residues. Between the trimmed V and J ends, which lost 3 bases and 7 bases, there was a span of 10 bases. The CDR3 nucleotides are TGCAGTGCTAGCCAGACAGAGAATGAGCAGTTCTTC. Translation gives CSASQTENEQFF.

CDR3 DNA sequence: TGCAGCGTTGGGTTAACAGGGGGCACTGAAGCTTTCTTT. It codes for CSVGLTGGTEAFF. The V call is TRBV29-1, the J call TRBJ1-1; 8 bases are a match to TRBD1. Germline loops: CDR1 SQVTM, CDR2 ANQGSEA. CDR3 length: 13 amino acids. Trimming at V came to 4 bases and at J to 4 bases, leaving 5 bases not matched to a gene.

The chain combines TRBV5-5 with TRBJ2-1; 9 nucleotides match TRBD2. Germline V CDR1 and CDR2: SGHKS, YYEKEE (reference sequence). Trimming removed 0 bases from V and 3 bases from J; junction bases left unmatched: 4. The CDR3 is 16 amino acids. The CDR3 protein is CASSLAGTSNYNEQFF. CDR3 in DNA: TGTGCCAGCAGCTTGGCCGGGACTAGCAACTACAATGAGCAGTTCTTC.

This clonotype has just a few counts. This sequence joins TRBV11-3 and TRBJ2-3; D perhaps matches TRBD1 (7 bases). The germline V and J ends were trimmed by 8 bases and 4 bases, with 13 bases remaining between them. There are 13 residues in the CDR3. Per the germline V gene, CDR1 is SGHNT and CDR2 is YENEEA. The CDR3 coding sequence is TGTGCCAGCTCCAGGGGGGCGGCAGATACGCAGTATTTT. This encodes CASSRGAADTQYF.

The rearrangement links TRBV7-2 to TRBJ2-1; a weak D match, TRBD2 (7 bases). The CDR3 length is 13 residues. CDR1 and CDR2 from the germline V gene are SGHTA and FQGNSA. V was cut by 6 bases and J by 7 bases, with 13 bases left in between. CDR3 sequence reads: CASSEEGGNEQFF. CDR3 nucleotides: TGTGCCAGCAGTGAAGAGGGGGGGAATGAGCAGTTCTTC.

The chain joins TRBV6-6 to TRBJ2-3; 9 nucleotides line up with TRBD1. After removal of 4 bases from V and 6 bases from J, the junction contained 5 bases not matched to a gene. The CDR3 totals 14 residues. CDR1 and CDR2 (germline): MNHNY, SVGAGI (reference sequence). CDR3: CASSSPGTGDTQYF. For the CDR3, the DNA is TGTGCCAGCAGTTCCCCCGGGACAGGGGATACGCAGTATTTT.

The genes are TRBV29-1 and TRBJ2-7; unclear D gene. The CDR3 sequence is 13 residues long. The germline CDR1 and CDR2 sequences are SQVTM and ANQGSEA. The CDR3 coding sequence is TGCAGTATATCCTTGGCAGGAATGAACGAGCAGTACTTC. It yields the protein CSISLAGMNEQYF.

V gene TRBV11-2 combines with J gene TRBJ1-4; D unclear. The CDR3 loop spans 17 amino acids. Trimming shortened V by 4 bases and J by 4 bases, and 19 bases separated the two germline ends. Germline V gene sequence: CDR1 SGHAT, CDR2 FQNNGV. CDR3 region: CASSSRPSLSNNEKLFF. CDR3 DNA sequence: TGTGCCAGCAGCTCGAGACCATCACTCTCAAATAATGAAAAACTGTTTTTT.

The V and J genes are TRBV10-3 and TRBJ1-1; D not resolved. V was trimmed by 4 bases and J by 5 bases, leaving 17 bases between them. Germline CDR1 and CDR2: ENHRY and SYGVKD. The CDR3 contains 15 residues. The CDR3 sequence is CAISVSGDSGTEAFF. The CDR3 bases are TGTGCCATCAGTGTGTCCGGGGATTCGGGGACTGAAGCTTTCTTT.

CDR3 coding DNA: TGTGCCAGCAGTAACCGGGACACCTTGGAGACCCAGTACTTC. Encoded protein: CASSNRDTLETQYF. The rearrangement links TRBV6-5 to TRBJ2-5, with D perhaps matching TRBD1 (6 bases). CDR3 length: 14 amino acids. Trimming took 5 bases from V and 5 from J, leaving 15 bases between them. The germline V gene has CDR1 MNHEY and CDR2 SVGAGI.

This sequence joins TRBV7-9 and TRBJ1-2, with 8 bases that match TRBD1. The CDR3 covers 14 residues. V lost 5 bases, J lost 7 bases, and 9 bases stayed unmatched. Germline-derived CDR1 and CDR2 are SEHNR and FQNEAQ (reference sequence). The CDR3 reads CASSTRTGLAGYTF. The CDR3, as DNA: TGTGCCAGCAGCACGAGGACAGGGCTCGCTGGCTACACCTTC.

There are a few counts of this clonotype. The chain couples TRBV6-1 to TRBJ2-7, with D possibly TRBD2 on 6 matching bases. V shed 6 bases and J shed 0 bases, with 15 bases lying between them. Germline CDR1 MNHNS, CDR2 SASEGT. This CDR3 region has 15 residues. The DNA of the CDR3 is TGTGCCAGCAGGCGGGGCGAGGGGAGCTCCTACGAGCAGTACTTC. Its translation: CASRRGEGSSYEQYF.

The gene calls are TRBV15 and TRBJ2-1; 7 nucleotides match TRBD1. Unmatched junction bases numbered 9, after V lost 3 bases and J lost 10 bases. Germline V gene sequence: CDR1 LNHNV, CDR2 YYDKDF (reference sequence). The CDR3 spans 14 residues. In DNA, the CDR3 is TGTGCCACCAGCAGGATGACCGGGACAGTAGAGCAGTTCTTC. Protein sequence: CATSRMTGTVEQFF.

The rearrangement joins TRBV27 to TRBJ2-1, with D uncertain. The CDR3 consists of 13 residues. Germline assignment: CDR1 MNHEY and CDR2 SMNVEV (reference sequence). Trimming pared 4 bases from V and 8 bases from J, leaving 12 bases between. The CDR3 sequence is CASSSSETYEQFF. Written as DNA, the CDR3 is TGTGCCAGCAGTTCCTCGGAGACCTATGAGCAGTTCTTC.

The chain carries TRBV27 and TRBJ2-3; TRBD2 agrees at 9 bases. CDR1 and CDR2 from the germline V gene are MNHEY and SMNVEV (reference sequence). This CDR3 contains 17 residues. After removal of 3 bases from V and 1 base from J, the junction contained 8 bases not matched to a gene. In nucleotides, the CDR3 is TGTGCCAGCAGTTTTTGGGTAGCGGGGGCCCGCACAGATACGCAGTATTTT. Residues: CASSFWVAGARTDTQYF.